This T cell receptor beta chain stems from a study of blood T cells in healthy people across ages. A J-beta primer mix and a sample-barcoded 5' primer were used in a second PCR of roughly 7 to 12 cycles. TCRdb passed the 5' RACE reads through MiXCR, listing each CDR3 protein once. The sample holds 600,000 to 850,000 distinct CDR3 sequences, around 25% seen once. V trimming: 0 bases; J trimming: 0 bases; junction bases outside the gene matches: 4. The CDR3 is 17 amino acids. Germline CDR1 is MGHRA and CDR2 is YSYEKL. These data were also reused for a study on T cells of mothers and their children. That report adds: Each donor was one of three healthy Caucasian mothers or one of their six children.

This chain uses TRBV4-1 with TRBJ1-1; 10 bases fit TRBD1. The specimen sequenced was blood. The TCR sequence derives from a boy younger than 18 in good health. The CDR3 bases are TGCGCCAGCAGCCAAGAGGGGACAGGGGTAATGAACACTGAAGCTTTCTTT. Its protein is CASSQEGTGVMNTEAFF.